These 4 T cell receptor beta chains were sequenced from one sample in a study of vaccination effects on CD4 cells after COVID-19. Assay used: immunoSEQ multiplex PCR; TCRdb lists only in-frame clones, some missing. The table has roughly 20,000 clones, 70% seen once. Their antigens are not known. Pools of viral peptides were used by the ViraFEST assay to expand antigen-specific CD4+ T cells ahead of sequencing. Subsequent to a culture period of around 10 days, CD4+ T cells were isolated. The input for sequencing was CD4+ T cells from PBMCs cultured with HCoV-229E spike peptides, taken before COVID-19 vaccination. The receptors were sampled from a human donor who received a COVID-19 vaccine.

The chain couples TRBV5-1 to TRBJ2-1, with 12 bases identical to TRBD2. CDR1 SGHRS and CDR2 YFSETQ come from the germline V gene. The CDR3 length is 18 residues. V shed 4 bases, J shed 4 bases, and the junction held 12 bases outside the gene matches. The CDR3 DNA reads as TGCGCCAGCAGCGGATACCTTGCTAGCGGGGGGGCTTACAATGAGCAGTTCTTC. Encoded protein: CASSGYLASGGAYNEQFF.

V is TRBV6-5 and J is TRBJ1-3; possibly TRBD1 for D (6 bases). The CDR3 is 15 residues long. Germline CDR1 is MNHEY and CDR2 is SVGAGI. Trimming removed 6 bases at V and 0 bases at J, with 12 bases between. In DNA, the CDR3 is TGTGCCAGCAGCTTGGGGGGCTTCTCTGGAAACACCATATATTTT. Protein sequence: CASSLGGFSGNTIYF.

The genes are TRBV5-1 and TRBJ1-2; unclear D gene. The CDR3 has 16 amino acids. The V gene lost 0 bases and the J gene lost 0 bases, with 12 bases spanning the gap. Germline CDR1 and CDR2: SGHRS and YFSETQ. CDR3 bases: TGCGCCAGCAGCTTGGCCAAGAACAGCGCTAACTATGGCTACACCTTC. Translation: CASSLAKNSANYGYTF.

The J gene is TRBJ2-3, the V gene TRBV5-1, with TRBD2 identical over 14 bases. V trimming: 7 bases; J trimming: 4 bases; junction bases outside the gene matches: 2. Germline V CDR1 and CDR2: SGHRS, YFSETQ. The CDR3 has 14 amino acids. CDR3 in amino acids: CASATSGGADTQYF. CDR3 DNA: TGCGCCAGCGCGACTAGCGGGGGGGCAGATACGCAGTATTTT. Using reference TRBV5-1 and TRBJ2-3 for the parts outside the CDR3, the full variable domain is KAGVTQTPRYLIKTRGQQVTLSCSPISGHRSVSWYQQTPGQGLQFLFEYFSETQRNKGNFPGRFSGRQFSNSRSEMNVSTLELGDSALYLCASATSGGADTQYFGPGTRLTVL.